This TCR beta chain came from a study of T cells in Graves' hyperthyroidism and ophthalmopathy. For the study at large: Once the initial diagnosis was made, peripheral blood was obtained before any treatment. Study-wide findings and caveats: In the blood, most expanded thyroid clonotypes above 0.001 appeared as well.

RNA transcripts provided the source from which TCR beta CDR3 regions were amplified. A first-round RT-PCR of the TCR CDR3 used the HTBI primer set. From the multiplex PCR reads, TCRdb called clonotypes with MiXCR, one entry per CDR3 protein. The sample contains almost 600,000 distinct CDR3 sequences, approximately 15% of which appear only once. Only a few counts were recorded for this clonotype. The antigen remains undetermined. The CDR3 runs to 15 residues. Trimming removed 5 bases from V and 8 bases from J; junction bases left unmatched: 12. Germline V gene sequence: CDR1 PRHDT, CDR2 FYEKMQ (reference sequence). Diagnosis of hyperthyroidism was new in patients aged 18 to 65, and its duration was under 2 months. In making diagnoses, clinical symptoms, serum thyroxine and TRAb, thyroid ultrasound and orbital computed tomography were all used.

Sequenced material: blood. This clonotype originated in a woman aged 25 to 39 with Graves' hyperthyroidism that later progressed to Graves' ophthalmopathy. The chain combines TRBV13 with TRBJ2-1; TRBD1 matches at 7 bases. The DNA of the CDR3 is TGTGCCAGCAGCGTTACCGGGACAGATGTAGATGAGCAGTTCTTC. It specifies CASSVTGTDVDEQFF.